The rows below give T cell receptor beta chains drawn from one sample of a study of T cells in Graves' hyperthyroidism and ophthalmopathy. TCRdb processed the multiplex PCR reads anew with MiXCR; each CDR3 protein has one entry. The data show more than 500,000 distinct CDR3 sequences, with 40% to 50% seen just once and roughly 45% held by the top ten. The source material was peripheral blood or thyroid tissue (not recorded which). These receptors were obtained from an adult woman with Graves' disease, either hyperthyroidism or ophthalmopathy (not recorded which). Each CDR3 is given with its conserved first and last residue. D genes are given only for firm matches. Rows give clone size only sometimes, using once, few, many, or a class for an expanded clone.

CDR3nt: TGTGCCAGCAGCCCGGACAGGGGGCGTTATGGCTACACCTTC
CDR3aa: CASSPDRGRYGYTF
j_gene: TRBJ1-2
v_gene: TRBV5-6
abundance: many
d_gene: TRBD1

CDR3nt: TGCGCCAGCAGCCCGGGACAGGCGGGGGAAAAACTGTTTTTT
CDR3aa: CASSPGQAGEKLFF
j_gene: TRBJ1-4
v_gene: TRBV5-1
abundance: many
d_gene: TRBD1

CDR3nt: TGTGCCAGCAGTCATCGGGACCCCCTTCATTCACCCCTCCACTTT
CDR3aa: CASSHRDPLHSPLHF
j_gene: TRBJ1-6
v_gene: TRBV14
abundance: few
d_gene: NA

CDR3nt: TGTGCCAGCAGCCACCGGGACAGAGAAGCTTTCTTT
CDR3aa: CASSHRDREAFF
j_gene: TRBJ1-1
v_gene: TRBV7-9
abundance: NA
d_gene: TRBD1

CDR3nt: TGTGCCAGCAGTTGGGACAGGGGCGGTGAAAAACTGTTTTTT
CDR3aa: CASSWDRGGEKLFF
j_gene: TRBJ1-4
v_gene: TRBV12-3/TRBV12-4
abundance: NA
d_gene: TRBD1

CDR3nt: TGTGCCACCAGTGATTTTGACACTAACTATGGCTACACCTTC
CDR3aa: CATSDFDTNYGYTF
j_gene: TRBJ1-2
v_gene: TRBV24-1
abundance: many
d_gene: NA

CDR3nt: TGCGCCAGCAGCCAGGTGACAGGGCGAAATCAGCCCCAGCATTTT
CDR3aa: CASSQVTGRNQPQHF
j_gene: TRBJ1-5
v_gene: TRBV4-1
abundance: NA
d_gene: TRBD1

CDR3nt: TGTGCCAGCAGCCAAGATACCCCGGTCTCTCGGACAACCATATATTTT
CDR3aa: CASSQDTPVSRTTIYF
j_gene: TRBJ1-3
v_gene: TRBV4-2
abundance: few
d_gene: NA

CDR3nt: TGTGCCAGCGCTGCCAAAGAGACCCAGTACTTC
CDR3aa: CASAAKETQYF
j_gene: TRBJ2-5
v_gene: TRBV12-3/TRBV12-4
abundance: NA
d_gene: NA

CDR3nt: TGCAGCGTTGAAGGGGGACAGGGGAAGGCGGACACCATATATTTT
CDR3aa: CSVEGGQGKADTIYF
j_gene: TRBJ1-3
v_gene: TRBV29-1
abundance: NA
d_gene: TRBD1

CDR3nt: TGTGCCAGCAGTGGCGGACCGACGGGTAGTTCACCCCTCCACTTT
CDR3aa: CASSGGPTGSSPLHF
j_gene: TRBJ1-6
v_gene: TRBV2
abundance: once
d_gene: NA

CDR3nt: TGTGCCAGCAGTCCTCGACAGGGCGAAGCTTTCTTT
CDR3aa: CASSPRQGEAFF
j_gene: TRBJ1-1
v_gene: TRBV12-3/TRBV12-4
abundance: NA
d_gene: TRBD1

CDR3nt: TGCAGTGCTACGGCCTTGGGGAGTAACAATGAGCAGTTCTTC
CDR3aa: CSATALGSNNEQFF
j_gene: TRBJ2-1
v_gene: TRBV20-1
abundance: few
d_gene: NA

CDR3nt: TGTGCCAGTAGTGCTAGGACAGGGACCGGCTACACCTTC
CDR3aa: CASSARTGTGYTF
j_gene: TRBJ1-2
v_gene: TRBV19
abundance: NA
d_gene: TRBD1

CDR3nt: TGCAGCGTTGAAGATTCTCGCGGGAGATCAGATACGCAGTATTTT
CDR3aa: CSVEDSRGRSDTQYF
j_gene: TRBJ2-3
v_gene: TRBV29-1
abundance: NA
d_gene: TRBD2

CDR3nt: TGTGCCAGCAGTACCGGACCAGGTACCTACGAGCAGTACTTC
CDR3aa: CASSTGPGTYEQYF
j_gene: TRBJ2-7
v_gene: TRBV11-2
abundance: NA
d_gene: NA

CDR3nt: TGTGCCATCAGTGACCTAGCGGGAGATCAGGGCGAGCAGTACTTC
CDR3aa: CAISDLAGDQGEQYF
j_gene: TRBJ2-7
v_gene: TRBV10-3
abundance: NA
d_gene: TRBD2

CDR3nt: TGCAGCGTTGTGGCGGGACGACTGGATACGCAGTATTTT
CDR3aa: CSVVAGRLDTQYF
j_gene: TRBJ2-3
v_gene: TRBV29-1
abundance: NA
d_gene: NA

CDR3nt: TGCAGTGCCTCCCTCCCTATTGAGACCCAGTACTTC
CDR3aa: CSASLPIETQYF
j_gene: TRBJ2-5
v_gene: TRBV20-1
abundance: many
d_gene: NA

CDR3nt: TGTGCCAGCAACCCGACACTACAAGAGACCCAGTACTTC
CDR3aa: CASNPTLQETQYF
j_gene: TRBJ2-5
v_gene: TRBV7-9
abundance: once
d_gene: NA